The 21 T cell receptor beta chains in this list originate from one sample, sequenced in a study of cytomegalovirus exposure and HLA in healthy donors. In the PCR, 60 Vbeta and 13 Jbeta primers were used. Using immunoSEQ multiplex PCR, the repertoire was profiled, and TCRdb retains in-frame clones only, with some absent. This sample has 150,000 to 200,000 clones, with 78% found just once. Sequenced sample: PBMCs. These receptors were obtained from a woman aged 25 to 39 in good health and CMV-seropositive.

The chain employs TRBV28 and TRBJ2-1; D is perhaps TRBD1 (5 bases). This CDR3 is 16 amino acids long. V lost 6 bases and J 4 bases, leaving 19 bases between the germline ends. Per germline, CDR1 MDHEN and CDR2 SYDVKM. CDR3 in amino acids: CASSSVSSKGYNEQFF. The CDR3 DNA follows: TGTGCCAGCAGCTCCGTTTCCAGCAAGGGGTACAATGAGCAGTTCTTC.

The chain combines TRBV19 with TRBJ2-6; D ambiguous. The V end was cut by 6 bases, the J end by 1 base, with 7 bases between. The CDR3 totals 14 residues. CDR1 and CDR2 from the germline V gene are LNHDA and SQIVND (reference sequence). CDR3 amino acids: CASSPGSGANVLTF. The DNA of the CDR3 is TGTGCCAGTAGCCCGGGTTCTGGGGCCAACGTCCTGACTTTC.

V gene TRBV28 combines with J gene TRBJ1-1; D is possibly TRBD1 (6 bases). The CDR3 spans 15 residues. Germline V lookup: CDR1 MDHEN, CDR2 SYDVKM. V was cut by 3 bases and J by 0 bases, with 11 bases left in between. The CDR3 reads CASSFSDRMNTEAFF. The CDR3 coding sequence is TGTGCCAGCAGTTTCTCTGACAGGATGAACACTGAAGCTTTCTTT.

The V call is TRBV2, the J call TRBJ1-1, with TRBD1 as a possible D gene (6 bases). This CDR3 region has 13 residues. Between the trimmed V and J ends, which lost 6 bases and 2 bases, there was a span of 10 bases. Germline V lookup: CDR1 SNHLY, CDR2 FYNNEI. CDR3 loop: CASRTTGNTEAFF. The CDR3 DNA sequence: TGTGCCAGCAGAACGACAGGCAACACTGAAGCTTTCTTT. Complete variable domain (other parts from reference TRBV2 and TRBJ1-1): EPEVTQTPSHQVTQMGQEVILRCVPISNHLYFYWYRQILGQKVEFLVSFYNNEISEKSEIFDDQFSVERPDGSNFTLKIRSTKLEDSAMYFCASRTTGNTEAFFGQGTRLTVV.

This sequence joins TRBV6-6 and TRBJ2-3, with TRBD2 matching over 8 bases. The CDR3 runs to 14 residues. Germline assignment: CDR1 MNHNY and CDR2 SVGAGI (reference sequence). Trimming cost V 7 bases and J 1 base; bases outside gene matches: 4. The CDR3 DNA follows: TGTGCCAGCACCTTACTAGCGGGCACAGATACGCAGTATTTT. Translation: CASTLLAGTDTQYF.

The chain uses TRBV25-1 and TRBJ2-5, with TRBD2 matching 13 bases. V gave up 5 bases and J gave up 4 bases; unmatched junction bases: 7. Germline V lookup: CDR1 MGHDK, CDR2 SYGVNS. The length of the CDR3 is 16 residues. DNA for the CDR3: TGTGCCAGCAGTACCCGGACTAGCGGGAGTCGAGAGACCCAGTACTTC. Its translation is CASSTRTSGSRETQYF.

The V and J genes are TRBV29-1 and TRBJ1-1, with 7 bases lining up with TRBD1. The germline V gene encodes CDR1 SQVTM and CDR2 ANQGSEA. J lost 1 base, V lost 5 bases, and 10 bases had no gene match. This CDR3 has 15 amino acids. The CDR3 loop reads CSVRTGPHGNTEAFF. The CDR3, as DNA: TGCAGCGTTCGGACAGGCCCCCACGGGAACACTGAAGCTTTCTTT.

This chain joins TRBV28 and TRBJ2-7; a possible D gene is TRBD1 (5 bases). Per the germline V gene, CDR1 is MDHEN and CDR2 is SYDVKM. This CDR3 is 14 amino acids long. V gave up 0 bases and J gave up 2 bases, with 8 bases separating them. CDR3 in amino acids: CASSLWVGPYEQYF. DNA for the CDR3: TGTGCCAGCAGTTTATGGGTGGGGCCCTACGAGCAGTACTTC.

The gene calls are TRBV11-2 and TRBJ1-4; D is possibly TRBD1 (5 bases). The CDR3 has 13 amino acids. V gave up 8 bases and J gave up 4 bases, with 11 bases separating them. From germline, CDR1 is SGHAT and CDR2 FQNNGV. The CDR3 DNA reads as TGTGCCAGCGGGACGGGGGTTAATGAAAAACTGTTTTTT. Translating it yields CASGTGVNEKLFF.

This clone appeared once. The V and J genes are TRBV5-1 and TRBJ2-6; D is perhaps TRBD2 (5 bases). Germline-derived CDR1 and CDR2 are SGHRS and YFSETQ. V was trimmed by 4 bases and J by 1 base, leaving 18 bases between them. The CDR3 covers 18 residues. CDR3 in DNA: TGCGCCAGCAGCCCCTGGAGGCCAATGCGTTCTGGGGCCAACGTCCTGACTTTC. It encodes CASSPWRPMRSGANVLTF. Full variable domain (rest looked up from reference TRBV5-1 and TRBJ2-6): KAGVTQTPRYLIKTRGQQVTLSCSPISGHRSVSWYQQTPGQGLQFLFEYFSETQRNKGNFPGRFSGRQFSNSRSEMNVSTLELGDSALYLCASSPWRPMRSGANVLTFGAGSRLTVL.

This clone was recorded only once. The chain is built from TRBV25-1 and TRBJ1-5; possibly TRBD1 for D (6 bases). The CDR3 consists of 14 residues. V lost 2 bases to trimming and J lost 3 bases, with 8 bases between them. From germline, CDR1 is MGHDK and CDR2 SYGVNS. The CDR3 loop reads CASSETGYNQPQHF. CDR3 DNA sequence: TGTGCCAGCAGTGAAACAGGGTACAATCAGCCCCAGCATTTT.

The chain couples TRBV6-5 to TRBJ1-1; TRBD1 agrees at 8 bases. V lost 5 bases and J lost 5; bases outside the gene matches: 1. Germline V gene lookup returns CDR1 MNHEY and CDR2 SVGAGI. The CDR3 totals 12 residues. CDR3 amino acids: CASSRTGTEAFF. CDR3 in DNA: TGTGCCAGCAGTAGGACAGGGACTGAAGCTTTCTTT.

This rearrangement joins TRBV7-8 to TRBJ2-3; 8 bases are a match to TRBD1. The CDR3 length is 16 residues. Germline-derived CDR1 and CDR2 are SGHVS and FQNEAQ. Trimming removed 2 bases from V and 2 bases from J; junction bases left unmatched: 6. In nucleotides, the CDR3 is TGTGCCAGCAGCTTATCGGGACAGGCGAACACAGATACGCAGTATTTT. As protein: CASSLSGQANTDTQYF.

The V gene is TRBV4-3, the J gene TRBJ2-5; D remains unclear. This CDR3 spans 13 amino acids. V was shortened by 4 bases and J by 5 bases, with 11 bases between the two germline ends. The germline CDR1 and CDR2 sequences are LGHNA and YSLEER. The DNA for the CDR3 is TGCGCCAGCAGCCCGAGGCTTTACGAGACCCAGTACTTC. Translated, it gives CASSPRLYETQYF.

The rearrangement joins TRBV2 to TRBJ2-1; 7 bases match TRBD2. Germline CDR1 is SNHLY and CDR2 is FYNNEI. The V gene end was trimmed by 6 bases and the J gene end by 8 bases; junction bases not matched to a gene: 13. This CDR3 contains 15 residues. The CDR3 nucleotides are TGTGCCAGCAGCGAGGAGGGGACCGCGGGGGATGAGCAGTTCTTC. It encodes CASSEEGTAGDEQFF.

The rearrangement joins TRBV14 to TRBJ1-2; D not resolved. Germline values: CDR1 SGHDN, CDR2 FVKESK. This CDR3 is built from 14 residues. Trimming left V 4 bases short and J 4 bases short, with 13 bases between. The CDR3 DNA reads TGTGCCAGCAGCCCTTCCGGGAGTTTCTATGGCTACACCTTC. Amino acid sequence: CASSPSGSFYGYTF.

This clone was counted once. The chain couples TRBV2 to TRBJ2-7, with D uncertain. Germline V gene lookup returns CDR1 SNHLY and CDR2 FYNNEI. The V gene lost 4 bases and the J gene lost 1 base, with 8 bases spanning the gap. The CDR3 has 13 amino acids. CDR3 sequence (DNA): TGTGCCAGCAGTGGGCAGATGTCCTACGAGCAGTACTTC. It specifies CASSGQMSYEQYF.

On this clone itself: Relative to the germline gene, one junction end is altered; a read error may explain this. The chain couples TRBV19 to TRBJ1-5, with D possibly matching TRBD1 (6 bases). Germline V gives CDR1 LNHDA, CDR2 SQIVND (reference sequence). The CDR3 has 15 amino acids. In nucleotides, the CDR3 is TGTGCCAGTAGTATGGGATCGGGGGGCAAACAGCCCCAGCATTTT. Encoded protein: CASSMGSGGKQPQHF.

As for this clone: This CDR3 is also generated by other DNA sequences in the sample. The V and J genes are TRBV5-4 and TRBJ1-1; D might be TRBD1 (6 bases). The CDR3 is 14 amino acids. V lost 0 bases and J 4 bases, leaving 10 bases between the germline ends. Germline V gene lookup returns CDR1 SGHNT and CDR2 YYREEE (reference sequence). Here the CDR3 DNA reads TGTGCCAGCAGCTTGGGTAGGGGGAGCACTGAAGCTTTCTTT. Residues: CASSLGRGSTEAFF.

The chain employs TRBV11-2 and TRBJ2-7, with D uncertain. Trimming removed 5 bases from V and 3 bases from J, with 8 bases in between. Germline V gene lookup returns CDR1 SGHAT and CDR2 FQNNGV. This CDR3 spans 12 amino acids. Here the CDR3 reads CASSPLGYEQYF. CDR3 nucleotide sequence: TGTGCCAGCAGCCCCCTAGGCTACGAGCAGTACTTC.

The V gene is TRBV6-1, the J gene TRBJ2-3, with no clear D. With 4 bases removed from V and 2 bases from J, the gap between germline ends came to 13 bases. Germline CDR1 reads MNHNS; CDR2 reads SASEGT. The CDR3 runs 15 residues. The CDR3 region has the DNA TGTGCCAGCAGTGTTTCAGGCCGAGACACAGATACGCAGTATTTT. Its protein is CASSVSGRDTDTQYF.